A single sample gave rise to the 14 T cell receptor beta chains below, sequenced in a study of regulatory T cells. Points from the study as a whole: In CD3G deficiency, regulatory T cells had lower Shannon diversity than autologous conventional CD4+ and control regulatory cells.

For these receptors, no antigen is known. Amplification used 52 TRBV primers and 13 TRBJ primers. Here immunoSEQ multiplex PCR was the method, and the copy in TCRdb shows in-frame clones only, minus some. The data show around 4,000 clones, about nine tenths seen once. The source material was CD4+ Tregs sorted from blood. These receptors were taken from a child younger than 10 with CD3G deficiency.

The chain is built from TRBV28 and TRBJ1-5; TRBD1 matches at 12 bases. The CDR3 totals 15 residues. The V segment lost 8 bases and the J segment 5 bases; nucleotides outside the gene matches: 7. Germline values: CDR1 MDHEN, CDR2 SYDVKM. CDR3 amino acids: CASRSGTGGYQPQHF. CDR3 bases: TGTGCCAGCCGCTCCGGGACAGGGGGCTATCAGCCCCAGCATTTT.

This chain connects TRBV4-1 to TRBJ2-3, with 15 bases lining up with TRBD2. This CDR3 has 20 amino acids. The V segment lost 4 bases and the J segment 0 bases; nucleotides outside the gene matches: 11. Germline lookup yields CDR1 MGHRA and CDR2 YSYEKL. CDR3 region: CASSLPGLAGGHSSTDTQYF. The CDR3 DNA follows: TGCGCCAGCAGCCTCCCAGGACTAGCGGGAGGGCATTCTAGCACAGATACGCAGTATTTT.

The chain has TRBV28 and TRBJ1-4, with a tentative D call TRBD1 (5 bases). The length of the CDR3 is 14 residues. CDR1 MDHEN and CDR2 SYDVKM come from the germline V gene. With 4 bases removed from V and 8 bases from J, the gap between germline ends came to 14 bases. CDR3 DNA sequence: TGTGCCAGCAGTTACTCCAGGGTCCGAGAAAAACTGTTTTTT. Encoded protein: CASSYSRVREKLFF.

This chain joins TRBV18 and TRBJ2-5; 10 nucleotides line up with TRBD2. The V and J ends lost 6 bases and 5 bases, in that order; junction bases with no gene match: 9. The CDR3 is 15 amino acids. From germline, CDR1 is KGHSH and CDR2 LQKENI. CDR3 loop: CASSQTRGLAETQYF. For the CDR3, the DNA is TGTGCCAGCTCCCAAACACGGGGACTAGCGGAGACCCAGTACTTC.

V and J are TRBV28 and TRBJ2-3, with D tentatively TRBD1 (5 bases). This CDR3 is built from 14 residues. The germline gives CDR1 MDHEN, CDR2 SYDVKM. V was cut by 7 bases and J by 3 bases, with 14 bases left in between. CDR3 loop: CASNEMGRTDTQYF. As DNA, the CDR3 is TGTGCCAGCAATGAGATGGGGCGTACAGATACGCAGTATTTT.

The V and J genes are TRBV28 and TRBJ1-6; the match to TRBD1 covers 9 bases. The CDR3 contains 18 residues. J was trimmed by 7 bases and V by 3 bases; bases with no gene match: 13. Germline lookup yields CDR1 MDHEN and CDR2 SYDVKM. CDR3 residues: CASSLGTADRGWNSPLHF. The DNA for the CDR3 is TGTGCCAGCAGTTTGGGTACCGCGGACAGGGGTTGGAATTCACCCCTCCACTTT.

The rearrangement links TRBV6-1 to TRBJ2-7; 16 bases line up with TRBD2. V was pared by 5 bases and J by 12 bases, with 10 bases of the junction left unmatched. The CDR3 runs to 15 residues. Germline-derived CDR1 and CDR2 are MNHNS and SASEGT. Written as DNA, the CDR3 is TGTGCCAGCAGTTCCCCGGGACTAGCGGGAGGGCCCGGGTACTTC. It specifies CASSSPGLAGGPGYF.

This chain uses TRBV4-1 with TRBJ2-3, with 12 bases identical to TRBD2. V trimming: 1 base; J trimming: 2 bases; junction bases outside the gene matches: 1. CDR1 and CDR2 from the germline V gene are MGHRA and YSYEKL. This CDR3 region has 16 residues. The CDR3 DNA reads TGCGCCAGCAGCCAAGGGACTAGCGGGAACACAGATACGCAGTATTTT. As protein: CASSQGTSGNTDTQYF.

The rearrangement uses TRBV28 and TRBJ1-1; 9 bases align to TRBD1. The V and J ends lost 2 bases and 0 bases, in that order; junction bases with no gene match: 7. The CDR3 is 17 amino acids. CDR1 is MDHEN, CDR2 SYDVKM, per germline. CDR3 sequence reads: CASSLVGTGTLNTEAFF. CDR3 bases: TGTGCCAGCAGTTTAGTCGGGACAGGGACCTTGAACACTGAAGCTTTCTTT.

The chain recombines TRBV5-1 with TRBJ1-2, with 7 bases that match TRBD1. The CDR3 extends over 13 amino acids. Trimming took 4 bases from V and 6 from J; bases not matched to a gene: 6. Germline V gene lookup returns CDR1 SGHRS and CDR2 YFSETQ. This CDR3 is CASSQGGPDGYTF. CDR3 sequence (DNA): TGCGCCAGCAGCCAGGGGGGTCCGGATGGCTACACCTTC.

CDR3 sequence (DNA): TGTGCCAGCAGTGAAAAGGGACTCAGGGCCTCCTACGAGCAGTACTTC. Translation gives CASSEKGLRASYEQYF. The V call is TRBV6-1, the J call TRBJ2-7, with TRBD2 as a possible D gene (6 bases). From germline, CDR1 is MNHNS and CDR2 SASEGT. This CDR3 region has 16 residues. V lost 2 bases and J 0 bases, leaving 14 bases between the germline ends.

The chain links TRBV5-1 to TRBJ2-3; possibly TRBD1 or TRBD2 for D (6 bases each). Germline V gives CDR1 SGHRS, CDR2 YFSETQ. This CDR3 spans 15 amino acids. V lost 0 bases, J lost 2 bases, and 10 bases lay in between. CDR3 coding DNA: TGCGCCAGCAGCTTGGACGGGGGCAACACAGATACGCAGTATTTT. Translation: CASSLDGGNTDTQYF. Variable domain in full (rest from reference TRBV5-1 and TRBJ2-3): KAGVTQTPRYLIKTRGQQVTLSCSPISGHRSVSWYQQTPGQGLQFLFEYFSETQRNKGNFPGRFSGRQFSNSRSEMNVSTLELGDSALYLCASSLDGGNTDTQYFGPGTRLTVL.

V usage is TRBV6-1 and J usage is TRBJ2-5; D is perhaps TRBD2 (7 bases). Germline CDR1 MNHNS, CDR2 SASEGT. The CDR3 loop spans 13 amino acids. V shed 9 bases and J shed 4 bases, with 15 bases lying between them. As DNA, the CDR3 is TGTGCCAGGGGTAGGGGGGAGGGAGAGACCCAGTACTTC. Translation gives CARGRGEGETQYF.

This chain joins TRBV28 and TRBJ2-7, with D perhaps matching TRBD1 or TRBD2 (7 bases each). The length of the CDR3 is 14 residues. Between the trimmed V and J ends, which lost 8 bases and 6 bases, there was a span of 20 bases. Germline assignment: CDR1 MDHEN and CDR2 SYDVKM. CDR3 in DNA: TGTGCCAGCGCCTTGGGGGGAGGGGGCGGCGAGCAGTACTTC. This gives the protein CASALGGGGGEQYF.